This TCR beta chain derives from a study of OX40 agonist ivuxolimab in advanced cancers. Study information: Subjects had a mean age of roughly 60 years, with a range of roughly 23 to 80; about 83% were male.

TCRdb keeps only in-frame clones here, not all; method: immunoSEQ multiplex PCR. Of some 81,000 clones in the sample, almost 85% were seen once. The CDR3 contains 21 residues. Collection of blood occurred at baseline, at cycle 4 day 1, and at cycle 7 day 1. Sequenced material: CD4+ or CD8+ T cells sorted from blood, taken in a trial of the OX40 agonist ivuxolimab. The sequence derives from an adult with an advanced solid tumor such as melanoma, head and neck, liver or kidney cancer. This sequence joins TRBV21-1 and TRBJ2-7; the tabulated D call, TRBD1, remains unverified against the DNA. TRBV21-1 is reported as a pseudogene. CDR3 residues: CAKPPVNRERATLGPGYEQYF. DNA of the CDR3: TGTGCTAAACCCCCGGTAAACAGGGAAAGAGCGACTTTGGGACCTGGCTACGAGCAGTACTTC.